This T cell receptor beta chain is from a study of blood T cell repertoires in COVID-19. Clones were sequenced by immunoSEQ multiplex PCR, and TCRdb holds only the in-frame ones, with some missing. The sample contains a few hundred thousand clones, around 89% of which appear only once. This clone was seen once. The specimen sequenced was PBMCs or T cells enriched from blood (not recorded which). The receptor's source is a man aged 18 to 29 who had recovered from COVID-19.

The CDR3: CASSRGAGTGANVLTF. The CDR3 DNA is TGTGCCAGCAGCCGGGGGGCGGGGACTGGGGCCAACGTCCTGACTTTC. The chain is built from TRBV5-4 and TRBJ2-6; maybe TRBD2 (7 bases). Germline-derived CDR1 and CDR2 are SGHNT and YYREEE (reference sequence). CDR3 length: 16 amino acids. Trimming cost V 4 bases and J 2 bases, with 13 bases left between them.